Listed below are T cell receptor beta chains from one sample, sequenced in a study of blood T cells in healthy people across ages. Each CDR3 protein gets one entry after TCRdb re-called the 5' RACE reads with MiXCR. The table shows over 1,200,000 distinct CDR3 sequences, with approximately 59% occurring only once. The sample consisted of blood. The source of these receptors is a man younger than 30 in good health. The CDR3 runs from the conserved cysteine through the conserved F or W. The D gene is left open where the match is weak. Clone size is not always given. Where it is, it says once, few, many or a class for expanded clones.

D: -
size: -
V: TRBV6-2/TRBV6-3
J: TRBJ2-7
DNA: TGTCCCAGCAGTTACTCGCGTCCAGCTTCTTACGAGCAGTACTTC
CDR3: CPSSYSRPASYEQYF

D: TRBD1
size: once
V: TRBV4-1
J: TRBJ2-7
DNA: TGCGCCAGCAGCCCTATCAATCCGGGACAGGGGGCGAGGGAGCAGTACTTC
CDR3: CASSPINPGQGAREQYF

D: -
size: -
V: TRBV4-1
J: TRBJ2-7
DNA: TGCGCCAGCAGCCACGTGGCGTCAGGTAGCTACGAGCAGTACTTC
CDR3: CASSHVASGSYEQYF

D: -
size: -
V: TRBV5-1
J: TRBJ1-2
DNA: TGCGCCAGCAGCTTGTCTCCGGACAACTATGGCTACACCTTC
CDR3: CASSLSPDNYGYTF

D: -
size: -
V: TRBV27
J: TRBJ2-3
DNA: TGTGCCAGCAGCGATGGTGTTGGCACAGATACGCAGTATTTT
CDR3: CASSDGVGTDTQYF

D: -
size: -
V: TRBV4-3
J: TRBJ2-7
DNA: TGCGCCAGCAGCCAAGCTTTTCAGGGGCCCCAGCAGTACTTC
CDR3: CASSQAFQGPQQYF

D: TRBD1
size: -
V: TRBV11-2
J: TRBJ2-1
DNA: TGTGCCAGCAGCACCCGGGACAGTTACAATGAGCAGTTCTTC
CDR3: CASSTRDSYNEQFF

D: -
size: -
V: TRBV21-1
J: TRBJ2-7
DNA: TGTGCCAGCAGCACACAAACGAGTACACCGGGACAGGGGGGACTTGGTTTGGGCGAGCAGTACTTC
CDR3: CASSTQTSTPGQGGLGLGEQYF

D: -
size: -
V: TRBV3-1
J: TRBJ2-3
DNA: TGTGCCAGCAGCCAAGCGCAGGGATCAGATACGCAGTATTTT
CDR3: CASSQAQGSDTQYF

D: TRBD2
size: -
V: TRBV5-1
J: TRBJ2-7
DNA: TGCGCCAGCAGGGGCGGGAGAATGGGCGAGCAGTACTTC
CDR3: CASRGGRMGEQYF

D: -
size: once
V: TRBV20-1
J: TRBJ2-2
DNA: TGCAGTGCCTCGTTACTAGGGCCCACCGGGGAGCTGTTTTTT
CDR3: CSASLLGPTGELFF

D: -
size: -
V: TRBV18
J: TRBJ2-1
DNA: TGTGCCAGCTCAGGGTACCCAGGGATCGACAATGAGCAGTTCTTC
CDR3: CASSGYPGIDNEQFF

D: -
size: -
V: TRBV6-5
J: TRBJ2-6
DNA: TGTGCCAGCAGTTACCTTACAGGGTCGGATGGGGCCAACGTCCTGACTTTC
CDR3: CASSYLTGSDGANVLTF

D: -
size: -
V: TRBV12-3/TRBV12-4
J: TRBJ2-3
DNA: TGTGCCAGTTTTCTCCAGGAAAGCACAGATACGCAGTATTTT
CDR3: CASFLQESTDTQYF

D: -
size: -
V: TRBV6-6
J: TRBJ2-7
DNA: TGTGCCGCGACCTTTGACCCCAACAATGAGCAGTACTTC
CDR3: CAATFDPNNEQYF

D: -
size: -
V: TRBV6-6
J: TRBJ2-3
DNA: TGTGCCAGCAGTTACGAGGCAGACAGTTCATCAGATACGCAGTATTTT
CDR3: CASSYEADSSSDTQYF

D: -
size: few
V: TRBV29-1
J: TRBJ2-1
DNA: TGCAGCGGAACGGGACAAAATTTTAATGAGCAGTTCTTC
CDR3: CSGTGQNFNEQFF

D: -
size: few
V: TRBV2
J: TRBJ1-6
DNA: TGTGCCAGCGGGGGATTACCCCTCCACTTT
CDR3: CASGGLPLHF

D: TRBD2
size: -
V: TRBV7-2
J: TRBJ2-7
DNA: TGTGCCAGCAGCCCGGAACCGGGGGGCTACGAGCAGTACTTC
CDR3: CASSPEPGGYEQYF

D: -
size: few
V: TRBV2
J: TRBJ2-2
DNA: TGTGCCAGCAGTGGACGGAATCAGGACGGGGAGCTGTTTTTT
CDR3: CASSGRNQDGELFF

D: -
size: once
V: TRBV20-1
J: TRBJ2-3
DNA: TGCAGTGCTCCAAGATCCAACAGGGACTATTCCTTGAGGGATACGCAGTATTTT
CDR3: CSAPRSNRDYSLRDTQYF

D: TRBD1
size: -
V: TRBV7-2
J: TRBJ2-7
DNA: TGTGCCAGCAGCTTCGAGGACAGGGGGTACGAGCAGTACTTC
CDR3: CASSFEDRGYEQYF

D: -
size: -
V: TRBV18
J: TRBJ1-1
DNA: TGTGCCAGCTCACCACCGGGTTGGGACACTGAAGCTTTCTTT
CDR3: CASSPPGWDTEAFF

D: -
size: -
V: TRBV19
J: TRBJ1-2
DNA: TGTGCCAGTATGGGGACAAACTATGGCTACACCTTC
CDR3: CASMGTNYGYTF

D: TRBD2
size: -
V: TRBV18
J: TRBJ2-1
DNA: TGTGCCAGCTCACCTCCGGGACTACCAGCGAATGAGCAGTTCTTC
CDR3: CASSPPGLPANEQFF

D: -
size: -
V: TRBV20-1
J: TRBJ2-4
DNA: TGCAGTGCTAGAGATAGGGGGGTTCAGTACTTC
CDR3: CSARDRGVQYF

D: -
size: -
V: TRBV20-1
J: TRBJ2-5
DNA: TGCAGTGGGTCGGAGGGGACCCAGTACTTC
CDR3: CSGSEGTQYF

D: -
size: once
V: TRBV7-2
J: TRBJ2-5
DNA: TGTGCCAGCAGCCCTCTGGGCTTGACCTATGAGACCCAGTACTTC
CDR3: CASSPLGLTYETQYF

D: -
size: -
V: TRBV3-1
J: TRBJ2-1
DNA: TGTGCCAGCAGCCAAGATGGGAACAACTACAATGAGCAGTTCTTC
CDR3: CASSQDGNNYNEQFF

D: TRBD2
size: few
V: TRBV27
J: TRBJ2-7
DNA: TGTGCCAGCAGTTTATTGACTAGCGGGGTCTCCTACGAGCAGTACTTC
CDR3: CASSLLTSGVSYEQYF

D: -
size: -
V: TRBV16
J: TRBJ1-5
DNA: TGTGCCAGCAGCCATGGGGGCGATCAGCCCCAGCATTTT
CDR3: CASSHGGDQPQHF

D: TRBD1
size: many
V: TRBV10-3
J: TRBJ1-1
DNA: TGTGCCATCAGTAGGACAGGGCTGAACACTGAAGCTTTCTTT
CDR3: CAISRTGLNTEAFF

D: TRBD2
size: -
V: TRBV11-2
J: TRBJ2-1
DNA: TGTGCCAGCAGCTTAGAGTCCCTAGCGGGAGGGGGGTCCTACAATGAGCAGTTCTTC
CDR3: CASSLESLAGGGSYNEQFF

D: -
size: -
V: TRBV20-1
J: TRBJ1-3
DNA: TGCAGTGCTAGAGTCCCCCGTATATCTGGAAACACCATATATTTT
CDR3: CSARVPRISGNTIYF

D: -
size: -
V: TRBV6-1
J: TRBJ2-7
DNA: TGTGCCAGCAGTATGAGGGGGGGGGGCTACGAGCAGTACTTC
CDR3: CASSMRGGGYEQYF

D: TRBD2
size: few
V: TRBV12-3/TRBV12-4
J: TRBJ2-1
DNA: TGTGCCAGCAGACCGGGACTAGCGGGCTCCTCCTACAATGAGCAGTTCTTC
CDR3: CASRPGLAGSSYNEQFF

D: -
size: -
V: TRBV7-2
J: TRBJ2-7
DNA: TGTGCCAGCAGCACACCCACTCTTCCCTACGAGCAGTACTTC
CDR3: CASSTPTLPYEQYF

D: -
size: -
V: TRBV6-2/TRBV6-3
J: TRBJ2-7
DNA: TGTGCCAGCAGGATAAGGGACACCTCCCACGAGCAGTACTTC
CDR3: CASRIRDTSHEQYF

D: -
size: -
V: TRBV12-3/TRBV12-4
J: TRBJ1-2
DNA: TGTGCCAGCAGTCGGCAGGAGGTTGGCGGCTACACCTTC
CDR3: CASSRQEVGGYTF

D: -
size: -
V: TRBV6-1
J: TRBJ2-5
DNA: TGTGCCAGCAGAGCAAGCCCTTGGACAGCAAGGCAAGAGACCCAGTACTTC
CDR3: CASRASPWTARQETQYF

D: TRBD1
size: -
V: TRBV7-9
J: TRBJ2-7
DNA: TGTGCCAGCAGCTTTGAAGGGGGCGTCTCGTACTTC
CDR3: CASSFEGGVSYF

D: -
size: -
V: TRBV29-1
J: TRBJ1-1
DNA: TGCAGCGTTGAGGAGGGAATCCGGACTGAAGCTTTCTTT
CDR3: CSVEEGIRTEAFF

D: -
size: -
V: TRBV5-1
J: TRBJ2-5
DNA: TGCGCCAGCAGCTCGGTATTCCCGGAAGAGACCCAGTACTTC
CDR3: CASSSVFPEETQYF

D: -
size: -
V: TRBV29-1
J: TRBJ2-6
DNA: TGCAGCGTTGTAGGGGTTCAAGGCTCTGGGGCCAACGTCCTGACTTTC
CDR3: CSVVGVQGSGANVLTF

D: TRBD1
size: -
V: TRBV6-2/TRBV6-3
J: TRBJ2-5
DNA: TGTGCCTGCGACAGGGGGAACCAAGAGACCCAGTACTTC
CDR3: CACDRGNQETQYF

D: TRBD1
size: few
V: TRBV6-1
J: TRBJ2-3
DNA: TGTGCCAGCAGTGACACCGGGACAGGGTCAGATACGCAGTATTTT
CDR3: CASSDTGTGSDTQYF

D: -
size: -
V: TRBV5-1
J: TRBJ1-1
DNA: TGCGCCAGCAGCGAGGGGCAGACCTCTGAAGCTTTCTTT
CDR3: CASSEGQTSEAFF

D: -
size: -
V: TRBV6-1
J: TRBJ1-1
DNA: TGTGCCAGCAGTTCAGGTTTCATGGGGGGTGAAGCTTTCTTT
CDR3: CASSSGFMGGEAFF

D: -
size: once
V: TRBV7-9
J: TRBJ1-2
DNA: TGTGCCAGCAGCTCCCAGGACGACGTCGATGGCTACACCTTC
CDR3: CASSSQDDVDGYTF

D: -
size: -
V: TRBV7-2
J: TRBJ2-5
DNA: TGTGCCAGCAGCTTTTTGGGGGACCAAGAGACCCAGTACTTC
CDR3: CASSFLGDQETQYF